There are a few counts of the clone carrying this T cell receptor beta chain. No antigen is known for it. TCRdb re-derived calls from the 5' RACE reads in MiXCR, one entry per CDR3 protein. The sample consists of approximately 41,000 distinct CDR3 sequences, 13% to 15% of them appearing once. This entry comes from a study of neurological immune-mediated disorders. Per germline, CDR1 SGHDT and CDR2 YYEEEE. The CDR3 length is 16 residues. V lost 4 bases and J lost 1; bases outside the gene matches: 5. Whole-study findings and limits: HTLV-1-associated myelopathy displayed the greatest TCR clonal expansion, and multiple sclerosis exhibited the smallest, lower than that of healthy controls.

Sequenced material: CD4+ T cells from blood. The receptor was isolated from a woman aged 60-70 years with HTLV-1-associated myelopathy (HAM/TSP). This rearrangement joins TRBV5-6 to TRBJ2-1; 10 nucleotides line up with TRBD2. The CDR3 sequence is CASSGRAGGSYNEQFF. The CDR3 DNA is TGTGCCAGCAGCGGGAGAGCGGGAGGGTCCTACAATGAGCAGTTCTTC. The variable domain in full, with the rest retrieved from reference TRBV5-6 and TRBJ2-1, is DAGVTQSPTHLIKTRGQQVTLRCSPKSGHDTVSWYQQALGQGPQFIFQYYEEEERQRGNFPDRFSGHQFPNYSSELNVNALLLGDSALYLCASSGRAGGSYNEQFFGPGTRLTVL.